The 13 T cell receptor beta chains presented below share a single source sample, sequenced in a study of blood T cell repertoires in COVID-19. Generated by immunoSEQ multiplex PCR, the TCRdb table keeps only in-frame clones and is missing some. The data contain about 100,000 clones, roughly 85% of them singletons. Sequences were obtained from peripheral blood. All receptors derive from a woman in her 70s with acute or convalescent COVID-19.

The chain employs TRBV19 and TRBJ1-4, with 7 bases lining up with TRBD1. Germline-derived CDR1 and CDR2 are LNHDA and SQIVND (reference sequence). The trim removed 9 bases at V and 7 bases at J, leaving 8 bases unmatched. The length of the CDR3 is 13 residues. The CDR3 nucleotides read TGTGCCAGCCAACAGGGGACTCGTGAAAAACTGTTTTTT. Amino acids: CASQQGTREKLFF. The complete variable domain, with remaining parts taken from reference TRBV19 and TRBJ1-4, reads DGGITQSPKYLFRKEGQNVTLSCEQNLNHDAMYWYRQDPGQGLRLIYYSQIVNDFQKGDIAEGYSVSREKKESFPLTVTSAQKNPTAFYLCASQQGTREKLFFGSGTQLSVL.

The chain links TRBV2 to TRBJ2-1; a weak D match, TRBD2 (5 bases). Germline V gene sequence: CDR1 SNHLY, CDR2 FYNNEI. V gave up 8 bases and J gave up 7 bases, with 15 bases separating them. The CDR3 sequence is 13 residues long. The CDR3 loop is CASLGTSGNEQFF. The CDR3 DNA reads as TGTGCCAGCCTAGGAACTAGTGGTAATGAGCAGTTCTTC.

V and J are TRBV28 and TRBJ1-5; perhaps TRBD1 as D (5 bases). The CDR3 totals 16 residues. With 3 bases removed from V and 1 base from J, the gap between germline ends came to 13 bases. Per the germline V gene, CDR1 is MDHEN and CDR2 is SYDVKM. The DNA for the CDR3 is TGTGCCAGCAGTTTGGCAGGGCTTTTGAGCAATCAGCCCCAGCATTTT. This gives the protein CASSLAGLLSNQPQHF.

The V call is TRBV7-8, the J call TRBJ1-1; D is possibly TRBD1 (5 bases). The CDR3 totals 14 residues. V lost 8 bases, J lost 4 bases, and 17 bases lay in between. Per germline, CDR1 SGHVS and CDR2 FQNEAQ. CDR3 sequence reads: CASARDSWGTEAFF. CDR3 in DNA: TGTGCCAGCGCCCGGGACTCCTGGGGCACTGAAGCTTTCTTT.

J is TRBJ2-5 and V is TRBV11-2; possible D gene TRBD2, 7 bases. Germline CDR1 reads SGHAT; CDR2 reads FQNNGV. The CDR3 extends over 14 amino acids. V was pared by 5 bases and J by 5 bases, with 15 bases between. CDR3 in amino acids: CASSPRGALETQYF. DNA of the CDR3: TGTGCCAGCAGCCCACGGGGGGCCTTGGAGACCCAGTACTTC.

The V gene is TRBV9, the J gene TRBJ2-2; TRBD2 agrees at 11 bases. Per the germline V gene, CDR1 is SGDLS and CDR2 is YYNGEE. Trimming removed 6 bases from V and 4 bases from J; junction bases left unmatched: 2. The CDR3 runs to 14 residues. Here the CDR3 reads CASTSGGLTGELFF. As DNA, the CDR3 is TGTGCCAGCACTAGCGGGGGGCTCACCGGGGAGCTGTTTTTT.

The V gene is TRBV6-2 or TRBV6-3, the J gene TRBJ1-5, with a tentative D call TRBD1 (6 bases). The V gene's germline CDR1 is MNHEY and CDR2 SVGEGT. The V gene lost 2 bases and the J gene lost 6 bases, with 17 bases spanning the gap. The CDR3 has 16 amino acids. CDR3 coding DNA: TGTGCCAGCAGTTACCACCGGGTCCGGGGGGCTCAGCCCCAGCATTTT. Its protein product is CASSYHRVRGAQPQHF.

CDR3: CASSANTAKNTEAFF. CDR3 DNA sequence: TGTGCCAGCTCGGCAAACACAGCCAAGAACACTGAAGCTTTCTTT. This chain uses TRBV18 with TRBJ1-1; D not resolved. V lost 6 bases and J lost 1, with 15 bases in between. The CDR3 totals 15 residues. The germline V gene has CDR1 KGHSH and CDR2 LQKENI.

V usage is TRBV7-2 and J usage is TRBJ2-7; TRBD1 might be the D (5 bases). V was pared by 2 bases and J by 4 bases, with 12 bases between. The CDR3 has 14 amino acids. The V gene's germline CDR1 is SGHTA and CDR2 FQGNSA. The CDR3 sequence is CASSLHQGNYEQYV. DNA of the CDR3: TGTGCCAGCAGCTTACATCAGGGTAATTACGAGCAGTACGTC.

The rearrangement uses TRBV19 and TRBJ2-3; D unclear. In germline, CDR1 is LNHDA, CDR2 SQIVND (reference sequence). V was pared by 0 bases and J by 7 bases, with 5 bases between. This CDR3 comprises 12 residues. CDR3 sequence (DNA): TGTGCCAGTAGTATAGACGACAATACGCAGTATTTT. Translated: CASSIDDNTQYF.

The chain recombines TRBV29-1 with TRBJ1-2; tentative D call: TRBD1 (6 bases). Trimming cost V 1 base and J 3 bases, with 9 bases left between them. Germline V gives CDR1 SQVTM, CDR2 ANQGSEA. This CDR3 contains 13 residues. The CDR3 sequence: CSVEAGGDYGYTF. The CDR3 DNA is TGCAGCGTTGAAGCGGGGGGCGACTATGGCTACACCTTC.

The chain joins TRBV4-2 to TRBJ2-1; 10 bases are shared with TRBD2. The germline CDR1 and CDR2 sequences are LGHNA and YNFKEQ. The junction had 15 bases not matched to a gene; V was cut back by 4 bases and J by 9 bases. The CDR3 has 17 residues. In DNA form, the CDR3 reads TGTGCCAGCAGCCCAAGTGTTCAGCGGGGGGGCAGTGGTGAGCAGTTCTTC. Protein sequence: CASSPSVQRGGSGEQFF.

This clone came up once. V usage is TRBV19 and J usage is TRBJ1-1; a possible D gene is TRBD1 (6 bases). V was clipped by 5 bases and J by 4 bases, with 20 bases between them. Per germline, CDR1 LNHDA and CDR2 SQIVND (reference sequence). The CDR3 has 16 amino acids. The CDR3, as DNA: TGTGCCAGTAGTCTCACCGGGACACCTGAAAGCACTGAAGCTTTCTTT. It is translated as CASSLTGTPESTEAFF.